Below, one T cell receptor (beta chain) is given with its context. The record originates from a study of T cells in Graves' hyperthyroidism and ophthalmopathy. Overall study context: Staff took peripheral blood when the initial diagnosis was made, before any treatment began.

Fresh 10 ml peripheral blood yielded PBMCs. V was pared by 3 bases and J by 5 bases, with 4 bases between. The CDR3 totals 12 residues. CDR1 and CDR2 (germline): SEHNR, FQNEAQ (reference sequence). Amplified regions were TCR beta CDR3 sequences from RNA transcripts. During a first-round RT-PCR of the TCR CDR3, the HTBI primer set was used. From the multiplex PCR reads, TCRdb called clonotypes with MiXCR, one entry per CDR3 protein. The profile shows approximately 430,000 distinct CDR3 sequences, approximately 14% of them singletons. Sequencing was performed on blood. The clonotype was recovered from a man between 18 and 35 years old with Graves' ophthalmopathy. The chain couples TRBV7-9 to TRBJ2-2; the D is unclear. The CDR3 spells CASSFDTGELFF. Written as DNA, the CDR3 is TGTGCCAGCAGCTTTGATACCGGGGAGCTGTTTTTT.